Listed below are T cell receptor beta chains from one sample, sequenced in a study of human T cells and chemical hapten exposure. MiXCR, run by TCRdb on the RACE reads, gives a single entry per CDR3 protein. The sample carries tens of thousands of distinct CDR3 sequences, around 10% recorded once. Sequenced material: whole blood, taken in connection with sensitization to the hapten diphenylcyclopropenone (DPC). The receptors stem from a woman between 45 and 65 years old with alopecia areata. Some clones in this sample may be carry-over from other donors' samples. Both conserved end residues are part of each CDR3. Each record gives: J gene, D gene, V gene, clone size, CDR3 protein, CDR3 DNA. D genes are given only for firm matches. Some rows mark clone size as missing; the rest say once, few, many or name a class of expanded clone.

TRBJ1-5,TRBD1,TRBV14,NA,CASSPTGQNQPQHF,TGTGCCAGCAGCCCGACAGGGCAAAACCAGCCCCAGCATTTT
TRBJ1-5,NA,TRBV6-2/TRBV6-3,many,CASSYFLAQNQPQHF,TGTGCCAGCAGTTACTTCCTGGCCCAGAATCAGCCCCAGCATTTT
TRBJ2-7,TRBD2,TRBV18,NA,CASSLTSGRRSYEQYF,TGTGCCAGCTCACTGACCAGCGGGAGGCGCTCCTACGAGCAGTACTTC
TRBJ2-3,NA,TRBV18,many,CASSPPGTDTQYF,TGTGCCAGCTCACCACCGGGAACAGATACGCAGTATTTT
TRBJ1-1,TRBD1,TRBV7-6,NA,CASSLGSGTGKAEAFF,TGTGCCAGCAGCTTAGGCTCCGGGACAGGGAAAGCTGAAGCTTTCTTT
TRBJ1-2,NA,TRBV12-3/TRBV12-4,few,CASGGLPNYGYTF,TGTGCCAGCGGCGGCCTTCCTAACTATGGCTACACCTTC
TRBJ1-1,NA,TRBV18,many,CASSPYPVRDTEAFF,TGTGCCAGCTCACCATATCCGGTCAGGGACACTGAAGCTTTCTTT
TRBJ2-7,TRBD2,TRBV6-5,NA,CASNAGGRGEQYF,TGTGCCAGCAACGCGGGAGGGCGTGGCGAGCAGTACTTC
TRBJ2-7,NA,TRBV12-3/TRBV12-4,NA,CASSLDGARSYEQYF,TGTGCCAGCAGTTTAGACGGGGCGAGGTCCTACGAGCAGTACTTC
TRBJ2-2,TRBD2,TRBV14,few,CASSPGGRHTGELFF,TGTGCCAGCAGCCCGGGAGGGAGGCACACCGGGGAGCTGTTTTTT
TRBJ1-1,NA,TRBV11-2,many,CASRSRQGPDTEAFF,TGTGCCAGCAGATCCCGCCAGGGGCCGGACACTGAAGCTTTCTTT
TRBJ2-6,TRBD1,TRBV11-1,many,CASSLRGPGASPSGANVLTF,TGTGCCAGCAGCTTAAGGGGGCCAGGGGCGAGTCCGTCCGGGGCCAACGTCCTGACTTTC
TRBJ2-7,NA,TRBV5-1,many,CASSLNQDRYHEQYF,TGCGCCAGCAGCTTGAACCAAGACAGGTACCACGAGCAGTACTTC
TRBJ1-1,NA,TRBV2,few,CASMMGNTEAFF,TGTGCCAGCATGATGGGGAACACTGAAGCTTTCTTT
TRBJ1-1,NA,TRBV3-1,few,CASSQGGRTEAFF,TGTGCCAGCAGCCAAGGGGGAAGGACTGAAGCTTTCTTT
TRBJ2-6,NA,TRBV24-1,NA,CATSENKAGANVQTF,TGTGCCACCAGTGAGAACAAGGCCGGGGCCAACGTCCAGACTTTC
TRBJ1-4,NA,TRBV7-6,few,CASSLNTGRDEKLFF,TGTGCCAGCAGCTTGAATACAGGGCGGGATGAAAAACTGTTTTTT
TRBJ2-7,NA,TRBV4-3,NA,CASSQDIGPSHEQYF,TGCGCCAGCAGCCAAGATATCGGACCCTCCCACGAGCAGTACTTC
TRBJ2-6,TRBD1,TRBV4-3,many,CASSPGTGGAFGANVLTF,TGCGCCAGCAGCCCCGGGACAGGGGGCGCATTTGGGGCCAACGTCCTGACTTTC
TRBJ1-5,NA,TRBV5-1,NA,CASSTDGLAPQHF,TGCGCCAGCAGCACGGACGGTTTGGCTCCCCAGCATTTT
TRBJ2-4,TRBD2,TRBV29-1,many,CSVETSGRGNGAKNIQYF,TGCAGCGTTGAAACTAGCGGGAGGGGAAACGGAGCCAAAAACATTCAGTACTTC
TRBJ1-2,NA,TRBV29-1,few,CSVWRGNGYTF,NA
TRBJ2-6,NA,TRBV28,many,CASSPPQGDSGANVLTF,TGTGCCAGCAGTCCACCACAGGGAGACTCTGGGGCCAACGTCCTGACTTTC
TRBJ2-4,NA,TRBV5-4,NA,CASSFDTQSAKNIQYF,TGTGCCAGCAGTTTTGACACCCAGAGCGCCAAAAACATTCAGTACTTC
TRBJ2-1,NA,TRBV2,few,CASSVRINEQFF,TGTGCCAGCAGTGTCCGGATCAATGAGCAGTTCTTC